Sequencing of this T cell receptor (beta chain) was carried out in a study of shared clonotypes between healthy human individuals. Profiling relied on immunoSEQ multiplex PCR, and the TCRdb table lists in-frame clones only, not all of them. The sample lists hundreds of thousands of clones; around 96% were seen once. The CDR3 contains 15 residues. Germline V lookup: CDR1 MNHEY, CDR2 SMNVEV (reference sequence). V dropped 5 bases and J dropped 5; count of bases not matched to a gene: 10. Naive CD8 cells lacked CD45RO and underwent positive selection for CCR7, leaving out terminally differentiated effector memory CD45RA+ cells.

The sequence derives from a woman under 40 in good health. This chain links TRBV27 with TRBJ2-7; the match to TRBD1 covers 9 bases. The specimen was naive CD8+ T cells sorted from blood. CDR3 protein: CASSPSPRTGDEQYF. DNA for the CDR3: TGTGCCAGCAGTCCCAGCCCCCGGACAGGGGACGAGCAGTACTTC.